The 26 T cell receptor beta chains presented below share a single source sample, sequenced in a study of shared clonotypes between healthy human individuals. Positively selected for CCR7, the CD45RO-negative cells used as naive CD8 cells excluded terminally differentiated effector memory CD45RA+ cells. The protocol was immunoSEQ multiplex PCR, while the TCRdb copy is restricted to in-frame clones and leaves out a portion. The sample has some 800,000 clones, more than 85% seen once. Sample: naive CD8+ T cells sorted from blood. The receptors come from a man aged 25 to 45 in good health.

This clone was picked up one time. This chain links TRBV9 with TRBJ2-3; D remains ambiguous. V lost 4 bases and J lost 6, with 15 bases in between. This CDR3 has 14 amino acids. Germline V CDR1 and CDR2: SGDLS, YYNGEE. The CDR3 region is CASSLSGVGDTQYF. The CDR3 region has the DNA TGTGCCAGCAGCTTAAGTGGAGTAGGGGATACGCAGTATTTT.

This chain connects TRBV7-9 to TRBJ2-5, with D perhaps TRBD2 (6 bases). The CDR3 consists of 15 residues. Trimming removed 2 bases from V and 8 bases from J, with 18 bases in between. In germline, CDR1 is SEHNR, CDR2 FQNEAQ (reference sequence). The DNA for the CDR3 is TGTGCCAGCAGCTTAAAGGGCCTGGGGCGGGACACCCAGTACTTC. Amino acids: CASSLKGLGRDTQYF.

This clone came up once. The chain couples TRBV9 to TRBJ2-7; possibly TRBD2 for D (5 bases). The germline CDR1 and CDR2 sequences are SGDLS and YYNGEE. V lost 0 bases, J lost 3 bases, and 10 bases lay in between. The CDR3 contains 14 residues. As DNA, the CDR3 is TGTGCCAGCAGCGTAGTACCAGCGGACTACGAGCAGTACTTC. Encoded protein: CASSVVPADYEQYF.

The chain is built from TRBV27 and TRBJ2-1; D not resolved. This CDR3 contains 19 residues. Germline values: CDR1 MNHEY, CDR2 SMNVEV (reference sequence). Trimming cost V 7 bases and J 0 bases, with 25 bases left between them. The CDR3 region has the DNA TGTGCCAGCACCACACCAACCCTTAGGCCGGAGAGCTCCTACAATGAGCAGTTCTTC. This sequence encodes CASTTPTLRPESSYNEQFF.

This rearrangement joins TRBV7-6 to TRBJ2-1; D is ambiguous. This CDR3 comprises 15 residues. Germline CDR1 is SGHVS and CDR2 is FNYEAQ. V lost 1 base and J lost 3, with 10 bases in between. CDR3: CASSLGTPGYNEQFF. The CDR3 nucleotides read TGTGCCAGCAGCTTAGGGACCCCCGGCTACAATGAGCAGTTCTTC. Full variable domain (missing parts from reference TRBV7-6 and TRBJ2-1): GAGVSQSPRYKVTKRGQDVALRCDPISGHVSLYWYRQALGQGPEFLTYFNYEAQQDKSGLPNDRFSAERPEGSISTLTIQRTEQRDSAMYRCASSLGTPGYNEQFFGPGTRLTVL.

The V and J genes are TRBV7-9 and TRBJ2-7; the match to TRBD2 covers 13 bases. This CDR3 region has 17 residues. Germline assignment: CDR1 SEHNR and CDR2 FQNEAQ (reference sequence). The J segment lost 0 bases and the V segment lost 4 bases, leaving 6 bases of the junction unmatched. As DNA, the CDR3 is TGTGCCAGCAGCTCCGGACTAGCGGGAGCCGTCTCCTACGAGCAGTACTTC. Translation gives CASSSGLAGAVSYEQYF. Filled out from reference TRBV7-9 and TRBJ2-7, the complete variable domain reads DTGVSQNPRHKITKRGQNVTFRCDPISEHNRLYWYRQTLGQGPEFLTYFQNEAQLEKSRLLSDRFSAERPKGSFSTLEIQRTEQGDSAMYLCASSSGLAGAVSYEQYFGPGTRLTVT.

The rearrangement uses TRBV7-6 and TRBJ1-1; no reliable D call. The V end was cut by 5 bases, the J end by 1 base, with 8 bases between. The CDR3 has 13 amino acids. The germline V gene encodes CDR1 SGHVS and CDR2 FNYEAQ. CDR3 sequence reads: CASSGNKNTEAFF. CDR3 coding DNA: TGTGCCAGCAGCGGAAACAAGAACACTGAAGCTTTCTTT.

V is TRBV5-6 and J is TRBJ2-1; TRBD1 or TRBD2 may be the D gene (5 bases each). CDR1 is SGHDT, CDR2 YYEEEE, per germline. There are 13 residues in the CDR3. V lost 0 bases and J lost 8, with 9 bases in between. CDR3 DNA: TGTGCCAGCAGCTTGGGGCTGGGGGATGAGCAGTTCTTC. This codes for CASSLGLGDEQFF.

This rearrangement joins TRBV27 to TRBJ2-5; D uncertain. V lost 10 bases and J 0 bases, leaving 12 bases between the germline ends. There are 13 residues in the CDR3. Germline CDR1 and CDR2: MNHEY and SMNVEV (reference sequence). Here the CDR3 reads CATRGRYQETQYF. The DNA for the CDR3 is TGTGCCACCCGAGGCCGGTACCAAGAGACCCAGTACTTC.

The rearrangement links TRBV28 to TRBJ1-2; D remains unclear. CDR1 and CDR2 from the germline V gene are MDHEN and SYDVKM. CDR3 length equals 14 residues. V was cut by 8 bases and J by 4 bases, with 17 bases left in between. CDR3 nucleotide sequence: TGTGCCAGCCTATCTCCGGTCTGGGGCTATGGCTACACCTTC. Translated, it gives CASLSPVWGYGYTF.

The rearrangement uses TRBV5-5 and TRBJ1-1; D is unclear. This CDR3 contains 13 residues. The V gene's germline CDR1 is SGHKS and CDR2 YYEKEE (reference sequence). Between the trimmed V and J ends, which lost 3 bases and 2 bases, there was a span of 8 bases. The CDR3 is CASSSGLNTEAFF. The CDR3 DNA follows: TGTGCCAGCAGCTCGGGCCTAAACACTGAAGCTTTCTTT.

Regarding this clone: In the same sample, other DNA sequences code for this CDR3. The chain joins TRBV19 to TRBJ1-2; D is undetermined. This CDR3 is built from 11 residues. Germline lookup yields CDR1 LNHDA and CDR2 SQIVND (reference sequence). The V gene lost 3 bases and the J gene lost 6 bases, with 5 bases spanning the gap. CDR3 nucleotide sequence: TGTGCCAGTAGTATCGGGGATGGCTACACCTTC. Its translation: CASSIGDGYTF.

The V call is TRBV6-1, the J call TRBJ2-5; 7 bases line up with TRBD1. Germline V gives CDR1 MNHNS, CDR2 SASEGT. The CDR3 covers 16 residues. V lost 0 bases, J lost 5 bases, and 9 bases stayed unmatched. The DNA of the CDR3 is TGTGCCAGCAGTGAAGCTAGGACAGGTCGGGTGGAGACCCAGTACTTC. It is translated as CASSEARTGRVETQYF.

As concerns this clone: Other DNA sequences from this sample encode an identical CDR3 as well. The chain couples TRBV7-9 to TRBJ2-7; TRBD1 aligns across 7 bases. The V gene end was trimmed by 5 bases and the J gene end by 0 bases; junction bases not matched to a gene: 4. The germline V gene has CDR1 SEHNR and CDR2 FQNEAQ (reference sequence). The CDR3 consists of 14 residues. DNA for the CDR3: TGTGCCAGCAGCCCTAGGGACAGCTCCTACGAGCAGTACTTC. Amino acid sequence: CASSPRDSSYEQYF.

This rearrangement joins TRBV11-2 to TRBJ2-7, with TRBD2 identical over 9 bases. The germline gives CDR1 SGHAT, CDR2 FQNNGV. Trimming removed 5 bases from V and 0 bases from J; junction bases left unmatched: 11. The length of the CDR3 is 17 residues. The DNA for the CDR3 is TGTGCCAGCAGCCTACTTGGACTAGCGCCAAGCTCCTACGAGCAGTACTTC. It is translated as CASSLLGLAPSSYEQYF. Full variable domain (remainder filled in from reference TRBV11-2 and TRBJ2-7): EAGVAQSPRYKIIEKRQSVAFWCNPISGHATLYWYQQILGQGPKLLIQFQNNGVVDDSQLPKDRFSAERLKGVDSTLKIQPAKLEDSAVYLCASSLLGLAPSSYEQYFGPGTRLTVT.

This clone appeared a single time. V and J are TRBV27 and TRBJ2-1; TRBD2 is a possible D gene (7 bases). This CDR3 is 12 amino acids long. V lost 8 bases and J lost 15, with 20 bases in between. Germline CDR1 MNHEY, CDR2 SMNVEV (reference sequence). The CDR3, as DNA: TGTGCCAGCTCCCCGGGGGGCCCCCCCGCGTTCTTC. This translates into CASSPGGPPAFF.

As regards this clone: This CDR3 is also generated by other DNA sequences in the sample. This chain links TRBV27 with TRBJ2-2; D not certain. The germline CDR1 and CDR2 sequences are MNHEY and SMNVEV (reference sequence). The CDR3 runs to 14 residues. The V end lost 2 bases, the J end lost 2 bases, and 6 bases lay between the germline ends. The CDR3 coding sequence is TGTGCCAGCAGTTTAGGGCGAAACACCGGGGAGCTGTTTTTT. This sequence encodes CASSLGRNTGELFF.

This chain joins TRBV7-6 and TRBJ2-1; possible D gene TRBD2, 5 bases. The V and J ends lost 2 bases and 2 bases respectively, with 13 bases between them. The CDR3 sequence is 16 residues long. CDR1 and CDR2 (germline): SGHVS, FNYEAQ. CDR3 sequence: CASSLNSDSAYNEQFF. The CDR3 nucleotides read TGTGCCAGCAGCTTAAACTCGGACTCGGCCTACAATGAGCAGTTCTTC.

The chain is built from TRBV7-2 and TRBJ2-7; no firm D call. V was cut by 7 bases and J by 0 bases, with 13 bases left in between. The germline CDR1 and CDR2 sequences are SGHTA and FQGNSA. The CDR3 runs to 14 residues. The CDR3 DNA is TGTGCCAGCATCCCCCCTACCAGCTCCTACGAGCAGTACTTC. This gives the protein CASIPPTSSYEQYF. The whole variable domain, filled in from reference TRBV7-2 and TRBJ2-7, reads GAGVSQSPSNKVTEKGKDVELRCDPISGHTALYWYRQSLGQGLEFLIYFQGNSAPDKSGLPSDRFSAERTGGSVSTLTIQRTQQEDSAVYLCASIPPTSSYEQYFGPGTRLTVT.

The chain combines TRBV5-1 with TRBJ2-2; D not resolved. This CDR3 spans 14 amino acids. V lost 5 bases and J 1 base, leaving 9 bases between the germline ends. Germline lookup yields CDR1 SGHRS and CDR2 YFSETQ. The CDR3 spells CASRGAENTGELFF. Here the CDR3 DNA reads TGCGCCAGCAGGGGTGCGGAGAACACCGGGGAGCTGTTTTTT.

The chain recombines TRBV7-6 with TRBJ2-7; TRBD1 is a possible D gene (6 bases). The CDR3 has 14 residues. From germline, CDR1 is SGHVS and CDR2 FNYEAQ. V was pared by 2 bases and J by 2 bases, with 10 bases between. The CDR3 nucleotides read TGTGCCAGCAGCTTAAGGGACATGACCTACGAGCAGTACTTC. It is translated as CASSLRDMTYEQYF.

The chain joins TRBV5-5 to TRBJ2-7; 9 nucleotides line up with TRBD1. There are 14 residues in the CDR3. CDR1 and CDR2 (germline): SGHKS, YYEKEE (reference sequence). Germline trimming cut 3 bases from V and 3 bases from J; bases unmatched to any gene: 4. The CDR3 DNA is TGTGCCAGCAGCTCACAGGGGGCCCACTACGAGCAGTACTTC. Protein: CASSSQGAHYEQYF.

Note on this clone: The same CDR3 is also encoded by other DNA sequences in this sample. The V gene is TRBV27, the J gene TRBJ1-4; D unresolved. The CDR3 is 12 residues long. Germline-derived CDR1 and CDR2 are MNHEY and SMNVEV (reference sequence). Trimming shortened V by 2 bases and J by 8 bases, and 6 bases separated the two germline ends. CDR3: CASSLLGEKLFF. The DNA of the CDR3 is TGTGCCAGCAGTTTACTAGGGGAAAAACTGTTTTTT.

The V and J genes are TRBV18 and TRBJ2-3; TRBD2 agrees at 11 bases. The V segment lost 4 bases and the J segment 0 bases; nucleotides outside the gene matches: 12. Germline V gene sequence: CDR1 KGHSH, CDR2 LQKENI. The CDR3 is made up of 19 amino acids. The CDR3, as DNA: TGTGCCAGCTCACGAGAATGGACTAGCGGGCGTATAAGCACAGATACGCAGTATTTT. Protein sequence: CASSREWTSGRISTDTQYF.

This chain links TRBV5-1 with TRBJ2-7; 7 bases are shared with TRBD2. After removal of 2 bases from V and 2 bases from J, the junction contained 7 bases not matched to a gene. The CDR3 has 15 residues. Germline loops: CDR1 SGHRS, CDR2 YFSETQ. CDR3: CASSLFHGRTYEQYF. CDR3 DNA sequence: TGCGCCAGCAGCTTATTTCACGGGAGGACCTACGAGCAGTACTTC. Full variable domain (outside the CDR3, taken from reference TRBV5-1 and TRBJ2-7): KAGVTQTPRYLIKTRGQQVTLSCSPISGHRSVSWYQQTPGQGLQFLFEYFSETQRNKGNFPGRFSGRQFSNSRSEMNVSTLELGDSALYLCASSLFHGRTYEQYFGPGTRLTVT.

The chain has TRBV13 and TRBJ2-6, with TRBD1 matching over 10 bases. There are 17 residues in the CDR3. J lost 3 bases, V lost 3 bases, and 5 bases had no gene match. Germline CDR1 is PRHDT and CDR2 is FYEKMQ (reference sequence). In nucleotides, the CDR3 is TGTGCCAGCAGCTTGGCCGGGACAGGGGTTGGGGCCAACGTCCTGACTTTC. This encodes CASSLAGTGVGANVLTF.